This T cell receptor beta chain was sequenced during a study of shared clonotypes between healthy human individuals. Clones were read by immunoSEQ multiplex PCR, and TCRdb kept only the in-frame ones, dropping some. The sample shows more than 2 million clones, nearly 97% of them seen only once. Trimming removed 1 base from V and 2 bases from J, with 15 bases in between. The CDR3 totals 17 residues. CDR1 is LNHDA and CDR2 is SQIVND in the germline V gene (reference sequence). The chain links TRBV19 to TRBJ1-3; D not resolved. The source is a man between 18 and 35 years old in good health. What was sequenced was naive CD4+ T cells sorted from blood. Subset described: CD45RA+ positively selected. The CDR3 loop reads CASSIVHSLDPGNTIYF. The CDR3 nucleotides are TGTGCCAGTAGTATAGTCCACTCGTTGGACCCTGGAAACACCATATATTTT.